This T cell receptor beta chain was sequenced during a study of OX40 agonist ivuxolimab in advanced cancers. The table came from immunoSEQ multiplex PCR; TCRdb's copy has only in-frame clones and leaves some out. The data show some 25,000 clones, around three quarters seen once. The CDR3 is made up of 13 amino acids. Germline assignment: CDR1 SEHNR and CDR2 FQNEAQ (reference sequence). Trimming shortened V by 3 bases and J by 2 bases, and 7 bases separated the two germline ends. The chain couples TRBV7-9 to TRBJ1-2; D gene uncertain. The clonotype originates from an adult with an advanced solid tumor such as melanoma, head and neck, liver or kidney cancer. The sample consisted of CD4+ or CD8+ T cells sorted from blood, taken in a trial of the OX40 agonist ivuxolimab. The CDR3: CASSFSGNYGYTF. The CDR3 DNA is TGTGCCAGCAGCTTTAGCGGGAACTATGGCTACACCTTC. The full variable domain, completed using reference TRBV7-9 and TRBJ1-2, is DTGVSQNPRHKITKRGQNVTFRCDPISEHNRLYWYRQTLGQGPEFLTYFQNEAQLEKSRLLSDRFSAERPKGSFSTLEIQRTEQGDSAMYLCASSFSGNYGYTFGSGTRLTVV.